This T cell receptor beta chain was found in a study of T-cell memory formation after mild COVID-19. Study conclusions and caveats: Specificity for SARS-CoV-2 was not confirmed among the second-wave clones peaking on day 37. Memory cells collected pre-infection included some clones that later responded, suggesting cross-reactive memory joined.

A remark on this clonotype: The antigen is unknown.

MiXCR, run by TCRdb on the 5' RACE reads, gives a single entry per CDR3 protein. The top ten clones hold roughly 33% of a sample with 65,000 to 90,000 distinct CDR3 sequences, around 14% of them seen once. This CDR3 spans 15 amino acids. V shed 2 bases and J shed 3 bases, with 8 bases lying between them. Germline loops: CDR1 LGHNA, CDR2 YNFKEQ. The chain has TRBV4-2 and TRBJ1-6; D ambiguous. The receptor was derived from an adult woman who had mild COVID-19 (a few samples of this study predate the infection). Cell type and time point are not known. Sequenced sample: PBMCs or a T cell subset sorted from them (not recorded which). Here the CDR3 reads CASSQNTFYNSPLHF. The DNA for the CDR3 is TGTGCCAGCAGCCAAAATACTTTCTATAATTCACCCCTCCACTTT.